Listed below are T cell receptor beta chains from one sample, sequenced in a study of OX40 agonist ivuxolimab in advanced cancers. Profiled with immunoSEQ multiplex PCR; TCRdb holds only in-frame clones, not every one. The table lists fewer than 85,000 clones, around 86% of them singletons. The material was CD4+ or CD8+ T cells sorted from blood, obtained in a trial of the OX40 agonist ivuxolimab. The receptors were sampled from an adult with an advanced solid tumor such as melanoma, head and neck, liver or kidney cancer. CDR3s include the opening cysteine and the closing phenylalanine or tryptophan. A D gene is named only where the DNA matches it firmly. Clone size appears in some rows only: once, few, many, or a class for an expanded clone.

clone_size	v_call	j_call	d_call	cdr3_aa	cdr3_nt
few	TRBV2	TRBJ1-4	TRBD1	CASSFPGQLNEKLFF	TGTGCCAGCAGCTTCCCGGGACAGCTTAATGAAAAACTGTTTTTT
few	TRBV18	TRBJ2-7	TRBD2	CASSPRGGYEQYF	TGTGCCAGCTCACCACGGGGGGGGTACGAGCAGTACTTC
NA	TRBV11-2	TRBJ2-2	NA	CASSETIANTGELFF	TGTGCCAGCAGCGAAACTATAGCGAACACCGGGGAGCTGTTTTTT
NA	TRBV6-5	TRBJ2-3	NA	CASSYPGLNTQYF	TGTGCCAGCAGTTACCCGGGACTTAATACGCAGTATTTT
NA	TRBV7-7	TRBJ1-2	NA	CASSLRVVGYGYTF	TGTGCCAGCAGCTTAAGAGTGGTCGGATATGGCTACACCTTC
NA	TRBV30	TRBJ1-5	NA	CAWSRAYNQPQHF	TGTGCCTGGAGCAGGGCGTACAATCAGCCCCAGCATTTT
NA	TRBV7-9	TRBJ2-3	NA	CASTLRQTDTQYF	TGTGCCAGCACCCTCCGACAGACAGATACGCAGTATTTT
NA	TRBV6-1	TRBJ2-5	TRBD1	CASRITGGQETQYF	TGTGCCAGCAGGATTACAGGGGGCCAAGAGACCCAGTACTTC
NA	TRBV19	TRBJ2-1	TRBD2	CDSSTTSSGSSYNEQFF	TGTGACAGTAGTACCACTTCTAGCGGGAGCTCCTACAATGAGCAGTTCTTC
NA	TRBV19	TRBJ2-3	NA	CASALEGDTQYF	TGTGCCAGTGCCCTCGAGGGGGATACGCAGTATTTT
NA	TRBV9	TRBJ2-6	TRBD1	CASSVVPQGAGGANVLTF	TGTGCCAGCAGCGTAGTCCCCCAGGGGGCTGGTGGGGCCAACGTCCTGACTTTC
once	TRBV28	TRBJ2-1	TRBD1	CASEGQIINNEQFF	TGTGCCAGCGAGGGACAGATCATAAACAATGAGCAGTTCTTC
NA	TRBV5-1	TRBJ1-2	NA	CASSSLVRGSSGYTF	TGCGCCAGCAGCTCCCTAGTCAGGGGATCCAGTGGCTACACCTTC
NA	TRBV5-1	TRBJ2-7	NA	CASSLVSGGEQYF	TGCGCCAGCAGCTTGGTCTCCGGGGGCGAGCAGTACTTC
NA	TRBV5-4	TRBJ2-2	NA	CASRLNTGELFF	TGTGCCAGCAGACTGAACACCGGGGAGCTGTTTTTT
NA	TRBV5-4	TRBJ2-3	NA	CASRRGIADTQYF	TGTGCCAGCAGAAGAGGGATAGCGGATACGCAGTATTTT
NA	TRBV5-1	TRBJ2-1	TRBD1	CASSSNPGQGRGEQFF	TGCGCCAGCAGCTCCAACCCCGGACAGGGGAGAGGTGAGCAGTTCTTC
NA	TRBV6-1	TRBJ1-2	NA	CASSERDYGYTF	TGTGCCAGCAGTGAGAGAGACTATGGCTACACCTTC
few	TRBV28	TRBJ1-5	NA	CASSLNQPQHF	TGTGCCAGCAGCCTCAATCAGCCCCAGCATTTT